This TCR beta chain derives from a study of blood T cell repertoires in COVID-19. Study as a whole: The United States, Italy and Spain supplied acute and convalescent COVID-19 samples. Nucleic acid was either cDNA or gDNA, and it came from T cells, B-cell-depleted T cells, or PBMCs.

CDR1 is SGDLS and CDR2 is YYNGEE in the germline V gene. The CDR3 consists of 15 residues. The ends were cut back, 3 bases at V and 1 base at J, with 11 bases in the middle. Per the authors' pipeline: Nucleated cell number was recorded as an estimate derived from reference gene primer amplification. The data were produced by immunoSEQ multiplex PCR, yet TCRdb's version contains in-frame clones alone and is incomplete. That table gives V, J and clone size, and the DNA gave D and trimming. The table has roughly 150,000 clones, under 90% seen once. The source material was peripheral blood. This chain links TRBV9 with TRBJ1-5; D ambiguous. The source is a woman of 80 years or more with acute or convalescent COVID-19. The DNA for the CDR3 is TGTGCCAGCAGCGCATATGGAGAGAGCAATCAGCCCCAGCATTTT. Amino acids: CASSAYGESNQPQHF.